Presented here are 8 T cell receptor beta chains from one specimen sequenced in a study of shared clonotypes between healthy human individuals. Produced via immunoSEQ multiplex PCR; TCRdb's table is partial and in-frame only. The sample shows 2.3 million or so clones, over 90% of them seen only once. Specimen: naive CD4+ T cells from PBMCs. Subset in this sample: CD45RA+ positively selected. These receptors were obtained from a man aged 18 to 35 in good health. Some clones in this sample may be carry-over from other donors' samples.

The chain carries TRBV4-3 and TRBJ2-7; 7 nucleotides agree with TRBD1. This CDR3 spans 13 amino acids. The germline CDR1 and CDR2 sequences are LGHNA and YSLEER. The junction had 3 bases not matched to a gene; V was cut back by 2 bases and J by 5 bases. The CDR3 DNA sequence: TGCGCCAGCAGCCAACGGACAGGAGACGAGCAGTACTTC. It specifies CASSQRTGDEQYF.

V and J are TRBV28 and TRBJ2-1; 13 bases map to TRBD2. CDR3 size: 14 residues. Per germline, CDR1 MDHEN and CDR2 SYDVKM. V lost 6 bases and J lost 8; bases outside the gene matches: 4. CDR3 sequence (DNA): TGTGCCAGCAGCCGACTAGCGGGAGGTTATGAGCAGTTCTTC. It yields the protein CASSRLAGGYEQFF.

The chain recombines TRBV25-1 with TRBJ1-1, with D possibly matching TRBD1 (6 bases). There are 14 residues in the CDR3. Germline V gene lookup returns CDR1 MGHDK and CDR2 SYGVNS. Trimming left V 4 bases short and J 11 bases short, with 20 bases between. Here the CDR3 DNA reads TGTGCCAGCAGTGCCCCAGGACAGCGGGTGGAGGCTTTCTTT. Translating gives CASSAPGQRVEAFF.

This clone was detected a few times. This chain joins TRBV29-1 and TRBJ1-1, with 9 bases aligning to TRBD1. V gave up 5 bases and J gave up 6 bases; unmatched junction bases: 7. Germline V gene data show CDR1 as SQVTM and CDR2 as ANQGSEA. The CDR3 totals 13 residues. The CDR3 is CSVLPGQGPEAFF. The CDR3 nucleotides are TGCAGCGTTCTACCGGGACAGGGCCCTGAAGCTTTCTTT.

This chain uses TRBV5-1 with TRBJ2-7; the D call may be TRBD1 or TRBD2 (5 bases each). V lost 1 base, J lost 4 bases, and 18 bases lay in between. The germline V gene has CDR1 SGHRS and CDR2 YFSETQ. The CDR3 has 16 amino acids. DNA for the CDR3: TGCGCCAGCAGCTTGTTGGGACCCAATGTCGGGTACGAGCAGTACTTC. Protein sequence: CASSLLGPNVGYEQYF.

This chain connects TRBV27 to TRBJ2-3; 12 positions agree with TRBD2. The CDR3 runs to 15 residues. The germline V gene has CDR1 MNHEY and CDR2 SMNVEV (reference sequence). The V segment lost 6 bases and the J segment 2 bases; nucleotides outside the gene matches: 3. CDR3 DNA: TGTGCCAGCAGCACTAGCGGGGGGACCACAGATACGCAGTATTTT. Its protein is CASSTSGGTTDTQYF.

The rearrangement uses TRBV28 and TRBJ2-2; 9 nucleotides line up with TRBD1. Losses at the gene ends were 5 bases for V and 7 bases for J; bases not matched to a gene: 8. The CDR3 totals 15 residues. Germline CDR1 and CDR2: MDHEN and SYDVKM. Here the CDR3 reads CASSGVGQGVGELFF. In DNA, the CDR3 is TGTGCCAGCAGTGGGGTGGGACAGGGCGTCGGGGAGCTGTTTTTT.

The rearrangement joins TRBV9 to TRBJ2-7; 7 nucleotides line up with TRBD2. Per germline, CDR1 SGDLS and CDR2 YYNGEE. The V and J ends lost 3 bases and 5 bases, in that order; junction bases with no gene match: 11. This CDR3 comprises 15 residues. The DNA of the CDR3 is TGTGCCAGCAGCGCGAGCGGGACTGCCCTCCACGAGCAGTACTTC. Translation gives CASSASGTALHEQYF.